This T cell receptor (beta chain) was sequenced during a study of shared clonotypes between healthy human individuals (TCRdb year 2020). Turning to the overall study: The cohort comprised a couple of women and a few men aged 18 to 49 years. For each donor, CD4 naive and CD4 memory were each given three plates, CD8 naive was given two plates, and CD8 memory was given one plate. Blood TCR repertoires of 5 or 6 healthy adults were deeply sequenced to estimate repertoire size and the extent of clonotype sharing between individuals. Different laboratories and diverse techniques were used to prepare libraries and sequence TCR repertoires, to increase sequencing depth and limit assay-specific biases. Each donor's leukapheresis produced roughly between about 0.9 and 9.5 billion PBMCs. General study outcomes and caveats: Estimated clonotype richness was generally larger for naive than for memory subsets. Sampling was limited to blood, and TCR repertoires in tissue likely differ from TCR repertoires in blood. Based on pairwise subsampling, the degree of clonotype sharing among donors was expected to be affected by sequencing depth. About 5% of naive CD4, around 3.5% of naive CD8, about 2.5% of memory CD4, and about 0.4% of memory CD8 clonotypes were shared across a few donors. Compared with non-shared clonotypes, clonotypes shared by all four sorted-subset donors had higher generation probabilities. Incomplete sequencing was indicated by rarefaction of sorted-subset datasets, despite the large sequencing depth. The small number of donors limited the genetic and exposure-history diversity represented.

Donors were healthy HIV-negative adults with no recently reported acute infections or vaccinations. Only Caucasian adults living in Nashville, Tennessee, USA were represented among the donors. CD4+ T cells were enriched through magnetic negative selection, after which naive cells were positively selected on CD45RA and the remaining negative fraction served as the memory subset. Blood was collected by leukapheresis, and PBMCs were isolated by Ficoll-Histopaque density gradient centrifugation and then cryopreserved in liquid nitrogen vapor phase. Analytical flow cytometry was used to check the purity and quantity of every magnetically sorted T cell population. From each sorted fraction, genomic DNA was isolated and quantified by UV absorbance on a Nanodrop 2000c. Regarding this clone: The target of this receptor is not known. Qualities for individual bases were not recorded, and no much larger clone is one base off.

TCR CDR3 regions were amplified from genomic DNA by multiplex PCR using the deep immunoSEQ assay. Extracted genomic DNA from each cell subset was spread evenly across all wells of several immunoSEQ 96-well plates, with each plate serving as a replicate. For sorted subsets, around 0.2 ug of genomic DNA, equivalent to 25,000 to 35,000 T cell genomes, went into each replicate PCR. Purified libraries were quantified with a Qubit 3.0 fluorometer, sized on a Bioanalyzer 2100, and re-quantified with the KAPA Library Quantification kit. A separate single-read 150-cycle Illumina NextSeq 550 flow cell was used to sequence each immunoSEQ 96-well plate. The study's own analysis went as follows. The immunoSEQ output contained only junctional sequences without quality scores, so filtering could not match that applied to full-length reads. Sequences were annotated with PyIR, a Python wrapper for IgBLAST v1.9, using IMGT germline references to assign V/J genes and CDR3. Any read was removed if the V/J assignment was weak (E-value above 1e-6), the CDR3 was missing, or the read contained stop codons, out-of-frame junctions, or ambiguous translated residues. V3J clonotypes were defined as sequences sharing the same inferred V gene, J gene, and CDR3 amino acid sequence. Percentage overlap between repertoires was calculated by dividing the number of shared unique clonotypes by the size of the smaller repertoire. RTK rarefaction, the Chao1 estimator, and Recon v2.1 estimates of unobserved clonotypes were used to assess repertoire richness. OLGA was used to compute generation probabilities for all TCRbeta clonotypes that the gDNA method yielded from a few donors. What TCRdb holds here is the immuneACCESS table cut down to in-frame rearrangements. Part of the clones is not present; checked against another copy, under half of the missing clones reflect an unresolved V gene, and the others are unexplained. The DNA gave D and trimming, while V, J and clone size come from that table. The sample table records about 340,000 clones; less than 75% of these occur just once. The ten largest clonotypes hold more than 9% of the sample.

Sequencing used memory CD4+ T cells sorted from blood. Read against the paper, the sample's cell subset or site label means: CD45RA-negative fraction. This receptor was identified in a man between 25 and 39 years old in good health.

The bases read TGCGCCAGCAGCTTGGTTGATTTACGGAACGAGCAGTACTTC. Translated, it gives CASSLVDLRNEQYF. The rearrangement combines TRBV5-1 with TRBJ2-7; the D gene identity is not certain. The CDR3 holds 14 amino acids from the cysteine to the phenylalanine. Just the 42-base CDR3 DNA is kept, in frame starting at base 1. V and J lose 0 bases and 5 bases, and a span of 12 bases separates them. For CDR1 and CDR2, the germline V gene lists SGHRS and YFSETQ.